Sequencing of this T cell receptor (beta chain) was carried out in a study of T-cell reconstitution after alpha-beta-depleted transplantation in children. The CDR3 length is 14 residues. Germline CDR1 and CDR2: MDHEN and SYDVKM. V was shortened by 5 bases and J by 4 bases, with 13 bases between the two germline ends. In this sample, this clonotype turned up a few times. A TCRbeta library incorporating unique molecular identifiers was prepared. From the PCR reads, TCRdb called clonotypes with MiXCR, one entry per CDR3 protein. The sample records around 530,000 distinct CDR3 sequences, about 30% being singletons.

The sequencing used PBMCs from the stem cell graft donor, collected from the stem cell graft. This clonotype originated in a human donor who donated a stem cell graft to a child with aplastic anemia. The rearrangement uses TRBV28 and TRBJ2-3; D is unclear. CDR3 nucleotide sequence: TGTGCCAGCAGTCGAGAGTTGGGATCAGATACGCAGTATTTT. It codes for CASSRELGSDTQYF.